This T cell receptor (beta chain) was sequenced in a study of blood T cell repertoires in COVID-19. Sequenced by immunoSEQ multiplex PCR; TCRdb stores in-frame clones only, minus some. The data contain some 110,000 clones, roughly 88% of them singletons. The V end was cut by 2 bases, the J end by 10 bases, with 14 bases between. This CDR3 region has 13 residues. The germline CDR1 and CDR2 sequences are PRHDT and FYEKMQ (reference sequence). The receptor was derived from a human donor in a cohort sampled during active COVID-19. Input material: peripheral blood. The chain uses TRBV13 and TRBJ1-1; D is undetermined. This chain's CDR3 is CASSLRSGKGAFF. CDR3 coding DNA: TGTGCCAGCAGCTTACGGTCCGGGAAAGGAGCTTTCTTT.